This T cell receptor (beta chain) was observed in a study of radiation and T cells in renal cell carcinoma. Study-level background: Nephrectomy followed 15 Gy stereotactic body radiation by 4 weeks. Broader study findings: From baseline, blood top tumor clonotypes peaked at 2 weeks post-radiation.

Only a few counts were recorded for this clone. Its antigen is still unknown. Some clones are missing from TCRdb's copy, which holds only in-frame ones; the method was immunoSEQ multiplex PCR. Among some 50,000 clones listed, 80% were seen once. This CDR3 has 11 amino acids. V was clipped by 6 bases and J by 6 bases, with 8 bases between them. The germline V gene has CDR1 MGHRA and CDR2 YSYEKL. As for time point: blood 2 weeks post-SBRT. Regarding treatment: 15 Gy SBRT to primary tumor, nephrectomy 4 weeks later. Blood was sampled at baseline, 2 weeks and 4 weeks after SBRT. The chain has TRBV4-1 and TRBJ1-2; D not certain. The material sequenced was blood, taken from a patient whose treatment included radiotherapy and nephrectomy. This receptor was obtained from a woman between 70 and 85 years old with renal cell carcinoma. The CDR3 spells CASRNNNGYTF. DNA for the CDR3: TGCGCCAGCAGGAACAACAATGGCTACACCTTC.